This TCR beta chain was observed in a study of blood T cell repertoires in COVID-19. On the study more broadly: COVID-19 samples from acute and convalescent phases originated in the United States, Italy and Spain. The cDNA or gDNA used as material had been derived from T cells, B-cell-depleted T cells, or PBMCs.

Seattle patients were enrolled during active infection and followed longitudinally. Original data processing: Researchers report that nucleated cell counts were estimated from reference gene primer amplification. Measured with immunoSEQ multiplex PCR; TCRdb has only the in-frame clones, and not every one. D and trimming come from the DNA, and the V and J calls and clone size come from that table. The sample lists 300,000 to 400,000 clones, 87% occurring once. Germline trimming cut 4 bases from V and 3 bases from J; bases unmatched to any gene: 4. This CDR3 has 14 residues. CDR1 MNHEY and CDR2 SMNVEV come from the germline V gene (reference sequence).

This chain connects TRBV27 to TRBJ2-7; 9 bases align to TRBD2. Sample: peripheral blood. The receptor comes from a woman aged 50 to 60 with COVID-19, enrolled during active disease. Here the CDR3 reads CASSWGSGGYEQYF. The CDR3 nucleotides are TGTGCCAGCAGTTGGGGTAGCGGGGGCTACGAGCAGTACTTC.